This T cell receptor (beta chain) derives from a study of blood T cell repertoires in COVID-19. Study-level information: Samples taken during acute and convalescent COVID-19 were collected in the United States, Italy and Spain. T cells, B-cell-depleted T cells, or PBMCs supplied cDNA or gDNA.

In the authors' methods: Amplification of reference gene primers provided the estimated nucleated cell counts. Clones were sequenced by immunoSEQ multiplex PCR, and TCRdb holds only the in-frame ones, with some missing. V, J and clone size derive from that table, while D and trimming were established from the DNA sequence. The profile shows roughly 70,000 clones, roughly nine tenths of them singletons. V gave up 5 bases and J gave up 1 base; unmatched junction bases: 8. The germline V gene has CDR1 SEHNR and CDR2 FQNEAQ (reference sequence). CDR3 length equals 17 residues. Input material: peripheral blood. The source is a man aged 50 to 60 with acute or convalescent COVID-19. The chain combines TRBV7-9 with TRBJ1-1, with 12 bases fitting TRBD1. The CDR3 loop reads CASSRIGTGGWNTEAFF. The CDR3 DNA is TGTGCCAGCAGCCGCATCGGGACAGGGGGCTGGAACACTGAAGCTTTCTTT.